The T cell receptor (beta chain) described here comes from a study of T cell responses to AZD1222 COVID-19 vaccine. Note on this clone: The antigen remains undetermined.

Trimming at V came to 3 bases and at J to 4 bases, leaving 5 bases not matched to a gene. CDR1 LNHDA and CDR2 SQIVND come from the germline V gene (reference sequence). The CDR3 length is 15 residues. The repertoire was sequenced with immunoSEQ multiplex PCR; TCRdb's copy has only in-frame clones and lacks some. The table lists 150,000 to 200,000 clones, 85% to 90% of them singletons, with roughly 26% in the top ten. Findings of the study overall: At baseline, just six AZD1222 recipients tested seropositive. Spike-specific TCR breadth rose after two AZD1222 doses, and depth rose as well.

This TCR was recovered from an adult who received the AZD1222 COVID-19 vaccine. The material sequenced was peripheral blood, taken 28 days after the second AZD1222 dose. This chain connects TRBV19 to TRBJ1-5; TRBD1 matches at 8 bases. CDR3 nucleotide sequence: TGTGCCAGTAGTATCCGGGACAGGTCGAATCAGCCCCAGCATTTT. It specifies CASSIRDRSNQPQHF.